This entry lists 21 T cell receptor beta chains sequenced from one sample in a study of cytomegalovirus exposure and HLA in healthy donors. With 60 Vbeta and 13 Jbeta primers, the PCR was carried out. Profiling relied on immunoSEQ multiplex PCR, and the TCRdb table lists in-frame clones only, not all of them. Among 100,000 to 150,000 clones, about 81% were seen once, and the ten largest hold roughly 0.99%. Sequencing used PBMCs. The receptors here all came from a woman in her thirties in good health and CMV-seronegative.

J is TRBJ2-7 and V is TRBV18; D ambiguous. The V end lost 2 bases, the J end lost 5 bases, and 13 bases lay between the germline ends. This CDR3 comprises 14 residues. The germline gives CDR1 KGHSH, CDR2 LQKENI. The CDR3 protein is CASSPNKGGDEQYF. CDR3 nucleotides: TGTGCCAGCTCACCAAATAAAGGCGGAGACGAGCAGTACTTC.

The chain joins TRBV30 to TRBJ2-7; no reliable D call. Germline CDR1 GTSNPN, CDR2 SVGIG (reference sequence). Deletions cut 4 bases from V and 3 bases from J, with 13 bases between. This CDR3 region has 13 residues. The CDR3 reads CAWTKYSLYEQYF. As DNA, the CDR3 is TGTGCCTGGACCAAATACAGTCTCTACGAGCAGTACTTC. Drawing the rest from reference TRBV30 and TRBJ2-7, the complete variable domain is SQTIHQWPATLVQPVGSPLSLECTVEGTSNPNLYWYRQAAGRGLQLLFYSVGIGQISSEVPQNLSASRPQDRQFILSSKKLLLSDSGFYLCAWTKYSLYEQYFGPGTRLTVT.

V usage is TRBV27 and J usage is TRBJ1-6, with 8 bases that match TRBD1. V shed 2 bases, J shed 3 bases, and the junction held 0 bases outside the gene matches. The CDR3 consists of 15 residues. Germline V gene lookup returns CDR1 MNHEY and CDR2 SMNVEV (reference sequence). The CDR3 reads CASSLGQGYNSPLHF. The DNA of the CDR3 is TGTGCCAGCAGTTTAGGACAGGGCTATAATTCACCCCTCCACTTT.

In its sample, this clone was seen a few times. The V call is TRBV6-5, the J call TRBJ2-7; a weak D match, TRBD1 (6 bases). Germline CDR1 is MNHEY and CDR2 is SVGAGI. The CDR3 is 14 residues long. Trimming shortened V by 8 bases and J by 4 bases, and 18 bases separated the two germline ends. As DNA, the CDR3 is TGTGCCAGCGTCGCCTGGGGGCGGACTTACGAGCAGTACTTC. It codes for CASVAWGRTYEQYF.

The V gene is TRBV29-1, the J gene TRBJ1-1, with TRBD1 matching over 7 bases. CDR3 size: 12 residues. Germline-derived CDR1 and CDR2 are SQVTM and ANQGSEA. V gave up 6 bases and J gave up 5 bases; unmatched junction bases: 6. This chain's CDR3 is CSVGTEGTEAFF. In DNA, the CDR3 is TGCAGCGTGGGGACAGAAGGGACTGAAGCTTTCTTT.

This clone was seen just once. V usage is TRBV29-1 and J usage is TRBJ1-4; 9 nucleotides match TRBD1. This CDR3 is 13 amino acids long. V shed 6 bases, J shed 7 bases, and the junction held 6 bases outside the gene matches. Germline V lookup: CDR1 SQVTM, CDR2 ANQGSEA. In DNA, the CDR3 is TGCAGCGTCTCGACAGGGGGGGTTGAAAAACTGTTTTTT. Residues: CSVSTGGVEKLFF. Supplemented by reference TRBV29-1 and TRBJ1-4, the full variable domain reads SAVISQKPSRDICQRGTSLTIQCQVDSQVTMMFWYRQQPGQSLTLIATANQGSEATYESGFVIDKFPISRPNLTFSTLTVSNMSPEDSSIYLCSVSTGGVEKLFFGSGTQLSVL.

J is TRBJ1-1 and V is TRBV6-6, with D possibly TRBD1 on 5 matching bases. Per germline, CDR1 MNHNY and CDR2 SVGAGI (reference sequence). V was clipped by 7 bases and J by 0 bases, with 15 bases between them. CDR3 length: 15 amino acids. CDR3: CASTTWGGMNTEAFF. The CDR3 DNA is TGTGCCAGCACGACCTGGGGGGGGATGAACACTGAAGCTTTCTTT.

This clone was counted a few times. The J gene is TRBJ1-1, the V gene TRBV9; D may be TRBD1 (5 bases). Trimming removed 3 bases from V and 2 bases from J, with 23 bases in between. The germline V gene has CDR1 SGDLS and CDR2 YYNGEE. The CDR3 extends over 18 amino acids. CDR3 DNA: TGTGCCAGCAGCGGGGCCCCCGACAGACCCAATAAAAACACTGAAGCTTTCTTT. Translated: CASSGAPDRPNKNTEAFF.

This chain connects TRBV27 to TRBJ2-2, with D perhaps matching TRBD1 (6 bases). The length of the CDR3 is 15 residues. V lost 3 bases and J lost 5, with 13 bases in between. Germline V gene lookup returns CDR1 MNHEY and CDR2 SMNVEV (reference sequence). The CDR3 loop reads CASSFTGSGTGELFF. CDR3 in DNA: TGTGCCAGCAGTTTCACAGGGTCGGGAACCGGGGAGCTGTTTTTT.

This rearrangement joins TRBV30 to TRBJ2-1, with TRBD1 as a possible D gene (7 bases). This CDR3 has 15 amino acids. The V gene lost 3 bases and the J gene lost 1 base, with 13 bases spanning the gap. Germline V gene data show CDR1 as GTSNPN and CDR2 as SVGIG (reference sequence). CDR3 amino acids: CAWRRRGQSYNEQFF. The CDR3 nucleotides are TGTGCCTGGAGGCGGAGGGGGCAATCCTACAATGAGCAGTTCTTC.

The genes are TRBV5-1 and TRBJ2-1, with 9 bases fitting TRBD2. The V gene end was trimmed by 6 bases and the J gene end by 8 bases; junction bases not matched to a gene: 6. CDR3 length: 13 residues. CDR1 and CDR2 from the germline V gene are SGHRS and YFSETQ. CDR3 amino acids: CASNGGRADEQFF. The CDR3 DNA reads TGCGCCAGCAATGGCGGGAGGGCAGATGAGCAGTTCTTC.

The chain employs TRBV29-1 and TRBJ1-1, with D uncertain. The CDR3 has 15 residues. The germline V gene has CDR1 SQVTM and CDR2 ANQGSEA. V was pared by 4 bases and J by 0 bases, with 15 bases between. CDR3 DNA sequence: TGCAGCGTTGGGCGTGTCGGAGGGCTGAACACTGAAGCTTTCTTT. Amino acid sequence: CSVGRVGGLNTEAFF.

This chain uses TRBV6-1 with TRBJ1-6; 7 bases map to TRBD1. Germline trimming cut 5 bases from V and 6 bases from J; bases unmatched to any gene: 7. CDR1 is MNHNS, CDR2 SASEGT, per germline. The CDR3 length is 15 residues. In DNA form, the CDR3 reads TGTGCCAGCAGTCCAAGTGGGACAGTTAATTCACCCCTCCACTTT. Amino acid sequence: CASSPSGTVNSPLHF.

This chain uses TRBV18 with TRBJ2-1, with 12 bases aligning to TRBD1. From germline, CDR1 is KGHSH and CDR2 LQKENI. V was pared by 2 bases and J by 6 bases, with 5 bases of the junction left unmatched. There are 16 residues in the CDR3. CDR3 coding DNA: TGTGCCAGCTCACCAACCGGGACAGGGGGCCTCAATGAGCAGTTCTTC. Translation gives CASSPTGTGGLNEQFF.

CDR3 amino acids: CASSLVRLAGEETQYF. For the CDR3, the DNA is TGTGCCAGCAGCTTAGTTAGGCTAGCGGGGGAAGAGACCCAGTACTTC. The chain couples TRBV11-2 to TRBJ2-5; 10 bases line up with TRBD2. V lost 1 base, J lost 3 bases, and 5 bases stayed unmatched. The V gene's germline CDR1 is SGHAT and CDR2 FQNNGV. CDR3 size: 16 residues.

The rearrangement links TRBV15 to TRBJ2-7; no clear D gene. Germline assignment: CDR1 LNHNV and CDR2 YYDKDF (reference sequence). This CDR3 comprises 15 residues. The germline V and J ends were trimmed by 1 base and 0 bases, with 10 bases remaining between them. The CDR3 reads CATSRVRHSSYEQYF. CDR3 DNA: TGTGCCACCAGCAGAGTCCGGCACAGCTCCTACGAGCAGTACTTC.

CDR3 sequence: CASSPVGRIGTEAFF. The CDR3 DNA sequence: TGTGCCAGTAGCCCCGTGGGGAGAATCGGGACTGAAGCTTTCTTT. The V call is TRBV19, the J call TRBJ1-1, with unresolved D. CDR3 length equals 15 residues. Germline V gene sequence: CDR1 LNHDA, CDR2 SQIVND (reference sequence). Trimming removed 6 bases from V and 5 bases from J, with 19 bases in between. Variable domain in full (rest from reference TRBV19 and TRBJ1-1): DGGITQSPKYLFRKEGQNVTLSCEQNLNHDAMYWYRQDPGQGLRLIYYSQIVNDFQKGDIAEGYSVSREKKESFPLTVTSAQKNPTAFYLCASSPVGRIGTEAFFGQGTRLTVV.

The sample holds one count of this clone. This sequence joins TRBV30 and TRBJ1-2; a weak D match, TRBD1 (5 bases). Germline lookup yields CDR1 GTSNPN and CDR2 SVGIG (reference sequence). The V and J ends lost 0 bases and 4 bases respectively, with 9 bases between them. This CDR3 comprises 13 residues. CDR3 amino acids: CAWSVRGIYGYTF. The DNA of the CDR3 is TGTGCCTGGAGTGTAAGGGGTATCTATGGCTACACCTTC. Full variable domain (rest looked up from reference TRBV30 and TRBJ1-2): SQTIHQWPATLVQPVGSPLSLECTVEGTSNPNLYWYRQAAGRGLQLLFYSVGIGQISSEVPQNLSASRPQDRQFILSSKKLLLSDSGFYLCAWSVRGIYGYTFGSGTRLTVV.

This clone was counted a few times. At one boundary the junction diverges from the germline segment, which might be a read error. J is TRBJ2-5 and V is TRBV7-7; 8 bases align to TRBD2. The CDR3 is made up of 14 amino acids. Germline V CDR1 and CDR2: SSHAT, FNYEAQ (reference sequence). The CDR3 loop is CASSLGTRPETQYF. The CDR3 nucleotides are TGTGCTAGCAGCTTAGGGACTAGACCAGAGACCCAGTACTTC.

To note about this clone: This sample includes further DNA sequences coding for the same CDR3. The genes are TRBV30 and TRBJ1-1; 8 positions match TRBD1. V lost 2 bases, J lost 1 base, and 3 bases stayed unmatched. The CDR3 spans 14 residues. Germline V gives CDR1 GTSNPN, CDR2 SVGIG (reference sequence). CDR3 sequence (DNA): TGTGCCTGGAGTACCGGGACAGGGAACACTGAAGCTTTCTTT. The encoded protein is CAWSTGTGNTEAFF.

This sequence joins TRBV12-5 and TRBJ2-1; no firm D call. This CDR3 comprises 17 residues. Germline loops: CDR1 LGHNT, CDR2 FRNRAP. The germline V and J ends were trimmed by 0 bases and 2 bases, with 14 bases remaining between them. This CDR3 reads CASGLVLGPKTYNEQFF. As DNA, the CDR3 is TGTGCTAGTGGTTTGGTACTTGGGCCGAAGACCTACAATGAGCAGTTCTTC.